This T cell receptor (beta chain) was sequenced during a study of identical twins. Whole-study results and caveats: Models underestimated TCR alpha sharing (out-of-frame) in monozygotic twins. In drawing conclusions, the study used cross-sectional statistical analysis and did not follow the same donors.

This clonotype was seen repeatedly, ten times or more. No antigen is known for it. CDR3 length: 15 amino acids. V lost 5 bases to trimming and J lost 2 bases; unmatched junction nucleotides: 6. TCRdb processed the 5' RACE reads anew with MiXCR; each CDR3 protein has one entry. The profile shows roughly 470,000 distinct CDR3 sequences, about 13% of them singletons. This sample also belongs to another study, concerning yellow fever vaccine responses in identical twins.

This rearrangement joins TRBV12-3 or TRBV12-4 to TRBJ2-4; 7 nucleotides agree with TRBD2. This sequence was found in a woman between 18 and 29 years old in good health. Sample: CD4+ T cells sorted from blood. The CDR3 spells CASSARGDPKNIQYF. The CDR3 DNA follows: TGTGCCAGCAGTGCCCGGGGGGACCCCAAAAACATTCAGTACTTC.